Reported below is one TCR beta chain. The antigen remains undetermined. This sample was taken from a study of PD-1 blockade in classical Hodgkin lymphoma. Whole-study findings and limits: Newly diagnosed patients reportedly trailed healthy donors in baseline TCR diversity. CD4+ TCR diversity climbed significantly by C4D1, unlike CD8+ TCR diversity. Baseline diversity resembling that of newly diagnosed patients was seen in complete responders.

V was clipped by 5 bases and J by 0 bases, with 17 bases between them. The CDR3 has 18 amino acids. Looked up from germline, CDR1 is LNHDA and CDR2 is SQIVND (reference sequence). The protocol was immunoSEQ multiplex PCR, while the TCRdb copy is restricted to in-frame clones and leaves out a portion. This sample has fewer than 30,000 clones; roughly 82% occur once, and the top ten carry roughly 10%. Every patient experienced relapse after autologous stem cell transplantation, and brentuximab vedotin exposure varied. The gene calls are TRBV19 and TRBJ1-6; weak D call: TRBD1 (6 bases). This sequence originates from a human donor with classical Hodgkin lymphoma. The sequences come from peripheral blood mononuclear cells (PBMCs), collected before the second cycle of nivolumab. This CDR3 is CASSPRGPDSSYNSPLHF. The CDR3 DNA reads TGTGCCAGTAGTCCTCGGGGGCCTGACAGCTCCTATAATTCACCCCTCCACTTT.